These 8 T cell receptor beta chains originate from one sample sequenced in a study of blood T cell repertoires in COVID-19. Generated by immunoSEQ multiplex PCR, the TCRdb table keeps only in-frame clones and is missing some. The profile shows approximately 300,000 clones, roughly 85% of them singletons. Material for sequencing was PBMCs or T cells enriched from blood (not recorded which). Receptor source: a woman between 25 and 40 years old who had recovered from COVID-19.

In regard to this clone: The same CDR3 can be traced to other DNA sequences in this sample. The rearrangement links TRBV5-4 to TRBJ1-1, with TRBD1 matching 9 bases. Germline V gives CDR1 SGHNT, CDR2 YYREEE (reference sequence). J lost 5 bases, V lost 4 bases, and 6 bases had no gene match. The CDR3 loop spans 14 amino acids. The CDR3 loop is CASSAGQGRTEAFF. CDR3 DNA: TGTGCCAGCAGCGCCGGACAGGGGAGGACTGAAGCTTTCTTT.

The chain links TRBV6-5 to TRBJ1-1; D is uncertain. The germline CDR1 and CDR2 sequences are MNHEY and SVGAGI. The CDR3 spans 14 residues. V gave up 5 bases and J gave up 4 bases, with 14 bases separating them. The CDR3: CASSTELATTEAFF. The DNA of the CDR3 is TGTGCCAGCAGTACAGAACTAGCCACCACTGAAGCTTTCTTT.

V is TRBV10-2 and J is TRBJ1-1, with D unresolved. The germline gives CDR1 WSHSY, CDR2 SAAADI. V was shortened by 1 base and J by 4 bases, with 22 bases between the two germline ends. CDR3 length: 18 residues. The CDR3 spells CASSEYGSVAGIGTEAFF. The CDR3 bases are TGCGCCAGCAGTGAGTACGGCTCGGTGGCAGGAATCGGCACTGAAGCTTTCTTT.

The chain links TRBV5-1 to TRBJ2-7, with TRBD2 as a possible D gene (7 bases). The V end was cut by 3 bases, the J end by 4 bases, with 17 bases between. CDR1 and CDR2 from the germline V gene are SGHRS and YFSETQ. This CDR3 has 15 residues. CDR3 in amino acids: CASSWGTTGKYEQYF. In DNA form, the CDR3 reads TGCGCCAGCAGCTGGGGGACTACAGGGAAATACGAGCAGTACTTC. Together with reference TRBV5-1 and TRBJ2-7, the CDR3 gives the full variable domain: KAGVTQTPRYLIKTRGQQVTLSCSPISGHRSVSWYQQTPGQGLQFLFEYFSETQRNKGNFPGRFSGRQFSNSRSEMNVSTLELGDSALYLCASSWGTTGKYEQYFGPGTRLTVT.

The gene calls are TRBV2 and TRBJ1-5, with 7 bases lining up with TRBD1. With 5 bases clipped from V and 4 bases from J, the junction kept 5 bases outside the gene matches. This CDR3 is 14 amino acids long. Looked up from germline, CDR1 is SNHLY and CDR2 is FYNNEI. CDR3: CASSRQGWNQPQHF. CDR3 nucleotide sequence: TGTGCCAGCAGTAGACAGGGTTGGAATCAGCCCCAGCATTTT.

CDR3 nucleotide sequence: TGTGCCAGCAGCCCGGGACTAGCAATTGTTGAGACCCAGTACTTC. Protein product: CASSPGLAIVETQYF. This sequence joins TRBV14 and TRBJ2-5; 9 bases match TRBD2. This CDR3 has 15 amino acids. The V and J ends lost 4 bases and 5 bases, in that order; junction bases with no gene match: 8. CDR1 SGHDN and CDR2 FVKESK come from the germline V gene.

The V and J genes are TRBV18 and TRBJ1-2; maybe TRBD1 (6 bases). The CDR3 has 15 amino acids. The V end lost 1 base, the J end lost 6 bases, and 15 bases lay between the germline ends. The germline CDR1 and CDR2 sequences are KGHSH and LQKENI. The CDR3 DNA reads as TGTGCCAGCTCACCACAAAAAACAGGGTGGAATGGCTACACCTTC. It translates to CASSPQKTGWNGYTF. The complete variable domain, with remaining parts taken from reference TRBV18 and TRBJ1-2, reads NAGVMQNPRHLVRRRGQEARLRCSPMKGHSHVYWYRQLPEEGLKFMVYLQKENIIDESGMPKERFSAEFPKEGPSILRIQQVVRGDSAAYFCASSPQKTGWNGYTFGSGTRLTVV.

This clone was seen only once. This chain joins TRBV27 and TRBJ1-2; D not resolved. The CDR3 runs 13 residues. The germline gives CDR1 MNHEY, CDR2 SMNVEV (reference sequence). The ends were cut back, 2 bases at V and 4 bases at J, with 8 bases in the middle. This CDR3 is CASSLTVGYGYTF. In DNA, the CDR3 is TGTGCCAGCAGTTTAACAGTTGGCTATGGCTACACCTTC.